This TCR beta chain appears in the sequencing data of a study of T cells in Graves' hyperthyroidism and ophthalmopathy. Study summary: At the time of initial diagnosis and before any treatment, peripheral blood was collected.

The V segment lost 4 bases and the J segment 9 bases; nucleotides outside the gene matches: 5. Germline V gives CDR1 SGHNT, CDR2 YENEEA. The CDR3 spans 14 residues. Lactation, pregnancy, other autoimmune disease or uncontrolled infection led to exclusion of patients. Amplification of TCR beta CDR3 regions was performed using RNA transcripts as template. First-round RT-PCR of the TCR CDR3 relied on the HTBI primer set. TCRdb itself ran the multiplex PCR reads through MiXCR, one entry per CDR3 protein. Of some 530,000 distinct CDR3 sequences listed, about 20% are singletons. V and J are TRBV11-3 and TRBJ2-1; 11 bases line up with TRBD2. Input material: blood. The receptor was isolated from a woman aged 70-85 years with Graves' ophthalmopathy. The CDR3 nucleotides are TGTGCCAGCAGCTCGGGACTAGCGGTCGGTGAGCAGTTCTTC. This encodes CASSSGLAVGEQFF.